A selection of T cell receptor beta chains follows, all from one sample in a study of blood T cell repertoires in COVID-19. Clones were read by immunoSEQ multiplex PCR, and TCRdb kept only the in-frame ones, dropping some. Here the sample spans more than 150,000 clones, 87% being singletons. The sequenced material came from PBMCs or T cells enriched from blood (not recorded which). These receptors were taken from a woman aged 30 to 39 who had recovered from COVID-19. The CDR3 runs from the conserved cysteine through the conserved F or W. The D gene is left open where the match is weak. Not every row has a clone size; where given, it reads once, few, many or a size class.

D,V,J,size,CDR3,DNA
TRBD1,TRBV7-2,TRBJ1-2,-,CASSLALRQGVYGYTF,TGTGCCAGCAGCTTAGCGCTGCGACAGGGGGTGTATGGCTACACCTTC
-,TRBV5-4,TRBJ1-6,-,CASSQESSYNSPLHF,TGTGCCAGCAGCCAGGAAAGCTCCTATAATTCACCCCTCCACTTT
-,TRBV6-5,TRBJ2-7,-,CASSYEAEQYF,TGTGCCAGCAGTTACGAGGCGGAGCAGTACTTC
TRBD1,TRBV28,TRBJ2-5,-,CASSFGTAQETQYF,TGTGCCAGCAGTTTTGGGACAGCGCAAGAGACCCAGTACTTC
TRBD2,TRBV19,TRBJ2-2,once,CASSKTSGYTGELFF,TGTGCCAGTAGTAAGACTAGCGGTTACACCGGGGAGCTGTTTTTT
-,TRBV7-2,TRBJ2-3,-,CASSYSTDTQYF,TGTGCCAGCAGCTACAGTACAGATACGCAGTATTTT
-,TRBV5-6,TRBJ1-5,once,CASSLQGGLNQPQHF,TGTGCCAGCAGTCTGCAGGGAGGCCTTAATCAGCCCCAGCATTTT
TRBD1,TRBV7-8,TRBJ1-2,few,CASSIRQGSFSGYTF,TGTGCCAGCAGCATTAGACAGGGATCTTTTTCTGGCTACACCTTC
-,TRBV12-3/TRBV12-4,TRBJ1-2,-,CASSLTALYGYTF,TGTGCCAGCAGTTTAACAGCTCTCTATGGCTACACCTTC
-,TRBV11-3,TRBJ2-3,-,CASSLGEPDTQYF,TGTGCCAGCAGCTTAGGGGAGCCAGATACGCAGTATTTT
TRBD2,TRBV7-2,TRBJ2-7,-,CASSRSASGPYEQYF,TGTGCCAGCAGCCGCAGTGCTAGCGGCCCCTACGAGCAGTACTTC
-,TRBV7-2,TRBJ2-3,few,CASSLFSGGTVDTQYF,TGTGCCAGCAGCTTATTTTCTGGCGGGACTGTAGATACGCAGTATTTT
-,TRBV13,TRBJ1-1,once,CASSPTGFHTEAFF,TGTGCCAGCAGCCCCACAGGGTTTCACACTGAAGCTTTCTTT
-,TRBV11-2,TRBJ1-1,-,CASSLTEIEAFF,TGTGCCAGCAGCCTGACAGAAATTGAAGCTTTCTTT
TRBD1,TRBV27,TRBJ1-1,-,CASSLDRRMNTEAFF,TGTGCCAGCAGTTTGGACAGGAGGATGAACACTGAAGCTTTCTTT
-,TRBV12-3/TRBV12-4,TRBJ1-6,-,CASRKGDSPLHF,TGTGCCAGCAGAAAGGGAGATTCACCCCTCCACTTT
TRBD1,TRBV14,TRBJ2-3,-,CASSLSGGADTQYF,TGTGCCAGCAGCCTGTCAGGGGGAGCAGATACGCAGTATTTT
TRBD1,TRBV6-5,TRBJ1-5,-,CASSPDRGPYQPQHF,TGTGCCAGCAGCCCGGACAGGGGACCGTATCAGCCCCAGCATTTT
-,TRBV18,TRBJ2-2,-,CASSPGHLNTGELFF,TGTGCCAGCTCACCGGGACACTTGAACACCGGGGAGCTGTTTTTT
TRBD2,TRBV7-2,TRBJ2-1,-,CASSLAWTSGGNEQFF,TGTGCCAGCAGCTTAGCGTGGACTAGCGGGGGTAATGAGCAGTTCTTC
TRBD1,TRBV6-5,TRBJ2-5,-,CASSTGTGEGETQYF,TGTGCCAGCAGTACTGGGACAGGGGAAGGGGAGACCCAGTACTTC
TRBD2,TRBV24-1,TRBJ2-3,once,CATSDFPGLAGVVVRTDTQYF,TGTGCCACCAGTGATTTCCCGGGACTAGCGGGAGTCGTGGTCAGAACAGATACGCAGTATTTT
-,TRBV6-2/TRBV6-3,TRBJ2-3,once,CASSPFTDTQYF,TGTGCCAGCAGCCCCTTCACAGATACGCAGTATTTT
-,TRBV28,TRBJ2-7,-,CASSLRRGLSHGQYF,TGTGCCAGCAGTCTCCGGCGGGGGCTGAGTCATGGGCAGTACTTC
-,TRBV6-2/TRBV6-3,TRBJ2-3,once,CASSYSGARADTQYF,TGTGCCAGCAGTTACTCGGGGGCGCGGGCAGATACGCAGTATTTT
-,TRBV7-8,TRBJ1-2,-,CASSFSNYGYTF,TGTGCCAGCAGCTTTTCAAACTATGGCTACACCTTC
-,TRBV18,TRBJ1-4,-,CAGTTQPATNEKLFF,TGTGCCGGCACGACACAGCCGGCAACTAATGAAAAACTGTTTTTT
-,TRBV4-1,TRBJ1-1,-,CASSQVPRGGGGTEAFF,TGCGCCAGCAGCCAAGTGCCCAGGGGCGGAGGAGGCACTGAAGCTTTCTTT
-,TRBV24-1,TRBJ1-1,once,CATSDLSWNTEAFF,TGTGCCACCAGTGATTTGTCGTGGAACACTGAAGCTTTCTTT
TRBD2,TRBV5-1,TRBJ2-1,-,CASSLNRPSGDNEQFF,TGCGCCAGCAGCCTGAACCGACCTAGCGGGGACAATGAGCAGTTCTTC
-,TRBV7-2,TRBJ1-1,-,CASSRTGVMAFF,TGTGCCAGCAGCCGGACGGGGGTGATGGCTTTCTTT
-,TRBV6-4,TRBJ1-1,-,CASRVDTLNTEAFF,TGTGCCAGCAGGGTAGACACCCTGAACACTGAAGCTTTCTTT
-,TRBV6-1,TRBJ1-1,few,CASSDRAEAFF,TGTGCCAGCAGTGATCGGGCTGAAGCTTTCTTT
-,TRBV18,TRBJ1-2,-,CASSPPRPDTKF,TGTGCCAGCTCACCACCCAGACCGGACACCAAGTTC
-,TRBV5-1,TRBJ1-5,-,CASSLGQDQPQHF,TGCGCCAGCAGCTTGGGACAGGATCAGCCCCAGCATTTT
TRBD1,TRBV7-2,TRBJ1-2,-,CASSLGTGDYGYTF,TGTGCCAGCAGCTTAGGGACAGGGGACTATGGCTACACCTTC
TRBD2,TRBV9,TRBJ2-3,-,CASSLAGDVPDTQYF,TGTGCCAGCTCATTGGCGGGGGACGTCCCAGATACGCAGTATTTT
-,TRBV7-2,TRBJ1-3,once,CASSLAGAGNTIYF,TGTGCCAGCAGCTTAGCAGGGGCTGGAAACACCATATATTTT
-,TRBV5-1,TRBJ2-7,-,CASSPVQGGYEQYF,TGCGCCAGCAGCCCGGTGCAGGGGGGCTACGAGCAGTACTTC
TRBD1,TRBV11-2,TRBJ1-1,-,CASSLGQGQTPLNTEAFF,TGTGCCAGCAGCTTAGGGCAGGGACAGACTCCGCTGAACACTGAAGCTTTCTTT
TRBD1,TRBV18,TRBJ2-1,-,CASSPRTGENEQFF,TGTGCCAGCTCACCGCGGACAGGGGAGAATGAGCAGTTCTTC
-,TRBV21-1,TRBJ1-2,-,CASSKGVRQVGYTF,TGTGCCAGCAGCAAAGGGGTTAGACAGGTAGGCTACACCTTC
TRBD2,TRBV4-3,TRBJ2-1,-,CASSQVGLADYNEQFF,TGCGCCAGCAGCCAAGTCGGACTAGCGGATTACAATGAGCAGTTCTTC
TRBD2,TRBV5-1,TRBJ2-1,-,CASSSDTGLAGVAEQFF,TGCGCCAGCAGCTCGGACACGGGACTAGCGGGAGTAGCTGAGCAGTTCTTC
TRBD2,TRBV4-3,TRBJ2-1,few,CASSQEGDYRQQFF,TGCGCCAGCAGCCAAGAAGGGGACTACCGGCAGCAGTTCTTC
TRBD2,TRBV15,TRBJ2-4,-,CATSRDRLLAGGLAKNIQYF,TGTGCCACCAGCAGAGATCGCCTACTAGCGGGAGGGTTAGCCAAAAACATTCAGTACTTC
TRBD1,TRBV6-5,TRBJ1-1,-,CASSGQARGAFF,TGTGCCAGCAGCGGACAGGCCAGGGGAGCTTTCTTT